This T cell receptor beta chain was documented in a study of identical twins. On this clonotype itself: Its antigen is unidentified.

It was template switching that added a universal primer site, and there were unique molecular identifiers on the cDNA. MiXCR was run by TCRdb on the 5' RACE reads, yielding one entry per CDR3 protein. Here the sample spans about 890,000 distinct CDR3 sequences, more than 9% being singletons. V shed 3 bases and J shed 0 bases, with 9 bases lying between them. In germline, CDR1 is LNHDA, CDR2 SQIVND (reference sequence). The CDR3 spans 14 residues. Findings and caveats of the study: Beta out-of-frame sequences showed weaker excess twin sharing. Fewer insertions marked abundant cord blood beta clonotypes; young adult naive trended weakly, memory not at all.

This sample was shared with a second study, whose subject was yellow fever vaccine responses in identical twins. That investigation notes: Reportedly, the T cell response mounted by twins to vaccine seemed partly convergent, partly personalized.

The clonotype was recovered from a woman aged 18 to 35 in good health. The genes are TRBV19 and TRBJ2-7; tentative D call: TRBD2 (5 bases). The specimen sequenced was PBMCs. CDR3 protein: CASSIAGRSYEQYF. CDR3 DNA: TGTGCCAGTAGTATTGCGGGCCGCTCCTACGAGCAGTACTTC.